These 2 T cell receptor beta chains originate from one sample sequenced in a study of early stage breast cancer tumors. TCRdb keeps only in-frame clones here, not all; method: immunoSEQ multiplex PCR. The data show around 48,000 clones, over 80% seen once. Sequenced sample: blood. Receptor source: a person aged 65-85 years with breast cancer.

The V gene is TRBV29-1, the J gene TRBJ2-5, with D possibly TRBD2 on 5 matching bases. V was clipped by 5 bases and J by 1 base, with 20 bases between them. This CDR3 is built from 16 residues. Germline V CDR1 and CDR2: SQVTM, ANQGSEA. CDR3 amino acids: CSVPRQFSGIQETQYF. In nucleotides, the CDR3 is TGCAGCGTTCCGAGGCAGTTCTCGGGGATCCAAGAGACCCAGTACTTC. Complete variable domain (other parts from reference TRBV29-1 and TRBJ2-5): SAVISQKPSRDICQRGTSLTIQCQVDSQVTMMFWYRQQPGQSLTLIATANQGSEATYESGFVIDKFPISRPNLTFSTLTVSNMSPEDSSIYLCSVPRQFSGIQETQYFGPGTRLLVL.

V gene TRBV7-2 combines with J gene TRBJ1-1, with 7 nucleotides matching TRBD1. The CDR3 runs to 17 residues. V lost 4 bases and J lost 1; bases outside the gene matches: 12. Germline values: CDR1 SGHTA, CDR2 FQGNSA. The CDR3 protein is CASSSSYRGGWNTEAFF. In DNA form, the CDR3 reads TGTGCCAGCAGCTCCAGTTACAGAGGGGGCTGGAACACTGAAGCTTTCTTT.